This T cell receptor (beta chain) was found in a study of shared clonotypes between healthy human individuals. Study-wide points: The sole specimen, blood, was sampled, and tissue repertoires likely differ. Generation probability values for non-shared clonotypes were lower than those for clonotypes shared by all four donors.

The study drew its donors from healthy HIV-negative adults without recent acute infections or vaccinations. Original analysis: ImmunoSEQ only sent back junction sequences with no quality scores, so filtering was done differently. The method was immunoSEQ multiplex PCR; TCRdb's version includes in-frame clones alone and lacks a portion of them. V, J and clone size are taken as reported in that table, and D and trimming were inferred from the DNA itself. The data contain a few million clones, roughly 93% of them seen just once; the ten biggest clones take up under 0.45%. For this clone: Its antigen is still unknown. Other DNA sequences in the same sample also yield this CDR3.

V was shortened by 2 bases and J by 1 base, with 8 bases between the two germline ends. The germline CDR1 and CDR2 sequences are KGHSH and LQKENI. CDR3 size: 14 residues. V gene TRBV18 combines with J gene TRBJ2-5; D is unresolved. Sequenced sample: naive CD4+ T cells from PBMCs. Subset here: CD45RA+ positively selected. This clonotype originated in a man aged 18-30 years in good health. Some clones in this sample may be carry-over from other donors' samples. CDR3 in amino acids: CASSPGTVQETQYF. The CDR3 DNA sequence: TGTGCCAGCTCACCAGGCACAGTCCAAGAGACCCAGTACTTC. Supplemented by reference TRBV18 and TRBJ2-5, the full variable domain reads NAGVMQNPRHLVRRRGQEARLRCSPMKGHSHVYWYRQLPEEGLKFMVYLQKENIIDESGMPKERFSAEFPKEGPSILRIQQVVRGDSAAYFCASSPGTVQETQYFGPGTRLLVL.